The rows below give T cell receptor beta chains drawn from one sample of a study of CD8 T cells in Susac syndrome. TCRdb analysed the immunoSEQ multiplex PCR reads with MiXCR anew, one entry per CDR3 protein. The data hold about 300,000 distinct CDR3 sequences, with roughly 90% observed a single time. Sequencing was performed on CD8+ T cells from PBMCs. Receptors were obtained from a human donor with multiple sclerosis. Both conserved end residues are part of each CDR3. The order of the fields is D gene, V gene, J gene, clone size, CDR3 protein, CDR3 DNA. D genes are given only for firm matches. Clone size appears in some rows only: once, few, many, or a class for an expanded clone.

d_call: -
v_call: TRBV30
j_call: TRBJ2-5
clone_size: -
cdr3_aa: CAWSPRSETQYF
cdr3_nt: TGTGCCTGGAGCCCCCGGAGTGAGACCCAGTACTTC

d_call: -
v_call: TRBV19
j_call: TRBJ2-4
clone_size: -
cdr3_aa: CASTLGRVQYF
cdr3_nt: TGTGCCAGTACCTTAGGGCGAGTTCAGTACTTC

d_call: -
v_call: TRBV27
j_call: TRBJ1-2
clone_size: -
cdr3_aa: CASSYRDRAGGYTF
cdr3_nt: TGTGCCAGCAGTTATAGGGATCGCGCAGGTGGCTACACCTTC

d_call: -
v_call: TRBV4-3
j_call: TRBJ1-2
clone_size: few
cdr3_aa: CASSQVAPTDYGYTF
cdr3_nt: TGCGCCAGCAGCCAAGTGGCGCCGACGGACTATGGCTACACCTTC

d_call: TRBD2
v_call: TRBV20-1
j_call: TRBJ2-7
clone_size: -
cdr3_aa: CSAAPQRGSYEQYF
cdr3_nt: TGCAGTGCCGCCCCCCAGCGGGGCTCCTACGAGCAGTACTTC

d_call: TRBD1
v_call: TRBV9
j_call: TRBJ1-2
clone_size: -
cdr3_aa: CASSGGQGGGYTF
cdr3_nt: TGTGCCAGCAGCGGGGGACAGGGTGGCGGCTACACCTTC

d_call: TRBD1
v_call: TRBV5-5
j_call: TRBJ1-1
clone_size: -
cdr3_aa: CASSYGQAMNTEAFF
cdr3_nt: TGTGCCAGCAGCTACGGACAGGCCATGAACACTGAAGCTTTCTTT

d_call: -
v_call: TRBV6-5
j_call: TRBJ2-2
clone_size: -
cdr3_aa: CASSYLGLGELFF
cdr3_nt: TGTGCCAGCAGTTATCTGGGTCTCGGGGAGCTGTTTTTT

d_call: TRBD1
v_call: TRBV30
j_call: TRBJ2-2
clone_size: -
cdr3_aa: CAWSASSIGGLGELFF
cdr3_nt: TGTGCCTGGAGTGCCTCCTCAATAGGGGGCCTCGGGGAGCTGTTTTTT

d_call: -
v_call: TRBV10-2
j_call: TRBJ2-1
clone_size: -
cdr3_aa: CASADTYNEQFF
cdr3_nt: TGCGCCAGCGCCGACACCTACAATGAGCAGTTCTTC

d_call: TRBD1
v_call: TRBV6-2/TRBV6-3
j_call: TRBJ2-7
clone_size: once
cdr3_aa: CASSYSIPGQGFSYEQYF
cdr3_nt: TGTGCCAGCAGTTACTCGATTCCGGGACAGGGGTTTTCCTACGAGCAGTACTTC

d_call: -
v_call: TRBV20-1
j_call: TRBJ2-1
clone_size: few
cdr3_aa: CSATRNEQFF
cdr3_nt: TGCAGTGCTACTAGGAATGAGCAGTTCTTC

d_call: -
v_call: TRBV7-2
j_call: TRBJ2-1
clone_size: once
cdr3_aa: CASSLELGLPKDEQFF
cdr3_nt: TGTGCCAGCAGCTTAGAGTTAGGCCTCCCAAAGGATGAGCAGTTCTTC

d_call: -
v_call: TRBV15
j_call: TRBJ2-5
clone_size: once
cdr3_aa: CATSRGQETQYF
cdr3_nt: TGTGCCACCAGCAGAGGGCAGGAGACCCAGTACTTC

d_call: TRBD1
v_call: TRBV29-1
j_call: TRBJ2-1
clone_size: -
cdr3_aa: CSVEDSNLGQASYNEQFF
cdr3_nt: TGCAGCGTTGAAGATTCAAACCTGGGACAGGCCTCCTACAATGAGCAGTTCTTC

d_call: TRBD1
v_call: TRBV5-6
j_call: TRBJ2-5
clone_size: -
cdr3_aa: CASSLVSRRDRQETQYF
cdr3_nt: TGTGCCAGCAGCTTGGTCTCCCGCCGGGACAGACAAGAGACCCAGTACTTC

d_call: -
v_call: TRBV7-9
j_call: TRBJ1-1
clone_size: -
cdr3_aa: CASSLPGADEAFF
cdr3_nt: TGTGCCAGCAGCTTGCCGGGGGCTGATGAAGCTTTCTTT

d_call: TRBD2
v_call: TRBV7-9
j_call: TRBJ2-5
clone_size: -
cdr3_aa: CASTSGTSGRAQETQYF
cdr3_nt: TGTGCCAGCACGTCCGGGACTAGCGGGAGGGCCCAGGAGACCCAGTACTTC

d_call: TRBD1
v_call: TRBV6-5
j_call: TRBJ2-2
clone_size: -
cdr3_aa: CASSYSGQGSLTGELFF
cdr3_nt: TGTGCCAGCAGTTACTCGGGACAGGGGTCCCTCACCGGGGAGCTGTTTTTT

d_call: -
v_call: TRBV12-3/TRBV12-4
j_call: TRBJ1-2
clone_size: -
cdr3_aa: CATLSGGRYGYTF
cdr3_nt: TGTGCCACCCTCTCGGGGGGCCGCTATGGCTACACCTTC

d_call: TRBD1
v_call: TRBV15
j_call: TRBJ2-2
clone_size: -
cdr3_aa: CATSRQGAGELFF
cdr3_nt: TGTGCCACCAGCAGGCAGGGGGCCGGGGAGCTGTTTTTT

d_call: -
v_call: TRBV6-4
j_call: TRBJ2-2
clone_size: -
cdr3_aa: CASSDSPQPTGELFF
cdr3_nt: TGTGCCAGCAGTGACTCCCCCCAACCCACCGGGGAGCTGTTTTTT

d_call: -
v_call: TRBV29-1
j_call: TRBJ1-1
clone_size: -
cdr3_aa: CSVGLEDFEAFF
cdr3_nt: TGCAGCGTGGGGCTAGAGGATTTTGAAGCTTTCTTT

d_call: -
v_call: TRBV9
j_call: TRBJ2-2
clone_size: -
cdr3_aa: CASSVALAGATGELFF
cdr3_nt: TGTGCCAGCAGCGTAGCTCTTGCGGGGGCCACCGGGGAGCTGTTTTTT

d_call: -
v_call: TRBV6-5
j_call: TRBJ1-1
clone_size: -
cdr3_aa: CASSYGEGNTEAFF
cdr3_nt: TGTGCCAGCAGTTACGGGGAGGGGAACACTGAAGCTTTCTTT

d_call: TRBD1
v_call: TRBV19
j_call: TRBJ2-7
clone_size: once
cdr3_aa: CASSTGQGLISYEQYF
cdr3_nt: TGTGCCAGTAGTACCGGACAGGGTCTTATCTCCTACGAGCAGTACTTC

d_call: TRBD2
v_call: TRBV20-1
j_call: TRBJ2-7
clone_size: -
cdr3_aa: CSASGRADYEQYF
cdr3_nt: TGCAGTGCTAGCGGGAGGGCCGATTACGAGCAGTACTTC

d_call: -
v_call: TRBV20-1
j_call: TRBJ2-3
clone_size: once
cdr3_aa: CSALHKDGSDTQYF
cdr3_nt: TGCAGTGCCTTACACAAGGATGGCTCAGATACGCAGTATTTT

d_call: -
v_call: TRBV14
j_call: TRBJ1-3
clone_size: -
cdr3_aa: CASSQVRGTSGNTIYF
cdr3_nt: TGTGCCAGCAGCCAAGTTCGAGGGACCTCTGGAAACACCATATATTTT

d_call: -
v_call: TRBV4-2
j_call: TRBJ2-3
clone_size: -
cdr3_aa: CASSPPGTIPVTADTQYF
cdr3_nt: TGTGCCAGCAGCCCTCCCGGGACAATCCCTGTAACGGCAGATACGCAGTATTTT

d_call: TRBD2
v_call: TRBV9
j_call: TRBJ2-3
clone_size: once
cdr3_aa: CASSGGTSGSTDTQYF
cdr3_nt: TGTGCCAGCAGCGGAGGGACTAGCGGGAGTACAGATACGCAGTATTTT

d_call: -
v_call: TRBV19
j_call: TRBJ2-1
clone_size: -
cdr3_aa: CASSIGGSYNEQFF
cdr3_nt: TGTGCCAGTAGTATCGGGGGCTCCTACAATGAGCAGTTCTTC

d_call: TRBD2
v_call: TRBV7-8
j_call: TRBJ2-1
clone_size: -
cdr3_aa: CASSVGLAGGDYNEQFF
cdr3_nt: TGTGCCAGCAGCGTGGGACTAGCGGGAGGGGACTACAATGAGCAGTTCTTC

d_call: -
v_call: TRBV20-1
j_call: TRBJ1-5
clone_size: -
cdr3_aa: CSAVSPRGGNQPQHF
cdr3_nt: TGCAGTGCGGTGTCACCCCGCGGAGGCAATCAGCCCCAGCATTTT